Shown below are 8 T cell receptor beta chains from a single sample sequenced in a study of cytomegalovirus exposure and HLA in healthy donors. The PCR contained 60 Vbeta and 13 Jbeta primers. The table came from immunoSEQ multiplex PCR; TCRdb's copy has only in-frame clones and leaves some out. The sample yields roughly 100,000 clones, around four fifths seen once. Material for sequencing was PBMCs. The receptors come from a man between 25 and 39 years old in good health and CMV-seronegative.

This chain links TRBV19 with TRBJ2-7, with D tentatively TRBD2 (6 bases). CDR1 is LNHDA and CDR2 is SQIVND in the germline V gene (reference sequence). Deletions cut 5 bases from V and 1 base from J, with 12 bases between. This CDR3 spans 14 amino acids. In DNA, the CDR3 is TGTGCCAGTAGTCCCCTAGCGAGATCCTACGAGCAGTACTTC. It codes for CASSPLARSYEQYF.

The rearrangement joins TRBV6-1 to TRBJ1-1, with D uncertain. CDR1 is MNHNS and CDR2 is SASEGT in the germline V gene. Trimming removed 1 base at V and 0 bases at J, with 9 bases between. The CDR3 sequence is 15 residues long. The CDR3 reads CASSEGRGLNTEAFF. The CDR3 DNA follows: TGTGCCAGCAGTGAAGGACGGGGTTTGAACACTGAAGCTTTCTTT.

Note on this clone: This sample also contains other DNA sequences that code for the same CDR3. CDR3 region: CASSLYNEQFF. In nucleotides, the CDR3 is TGTGCCAGCAGCCTGTACAATGAGCAGTTCTTC. The rearrangement uses TRBV5-4 and TRBJ2-1, with D uncertain. Trimming stripped 4 bases from V and 4 bases from J, with 3 bases between. The CDR3 loop spans 11 amino acids. In germline, CDR1 is SGHNT, CDR2 YYREEE (reference sequence).

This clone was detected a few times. The CDR3 loop reads CASSIKGDAYEQYF. DNA of the CDR3: TGTGCCAGTAGTATAAAAGGGGATGCCTACGAGCAGTACTTC. This rearrangement joins TRBV19 to TRBJ2-7; a possible D gene is TRBD1 (5 bases). CDR1 and CDR2 (germline): LNHDA, SQIVND (reference sequence). Deletions cut 2 bases from V and 2 bases from J, with 10 bases between. The CDR3 covers 14 residues.

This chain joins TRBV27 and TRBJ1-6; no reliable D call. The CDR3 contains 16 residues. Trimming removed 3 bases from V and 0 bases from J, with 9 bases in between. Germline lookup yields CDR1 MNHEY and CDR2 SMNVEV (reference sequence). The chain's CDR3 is CASSFLGSSYNSPLHF. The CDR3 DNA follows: TGTGCCAGCAGTTTTTTAGGGAGCTCCTATAATTCACCCCTCCACTTT.

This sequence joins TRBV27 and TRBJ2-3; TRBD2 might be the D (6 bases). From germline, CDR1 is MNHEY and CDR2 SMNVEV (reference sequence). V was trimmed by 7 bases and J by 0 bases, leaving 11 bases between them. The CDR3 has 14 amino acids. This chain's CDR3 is CASTLRGSTDTQYF. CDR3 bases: TGTGCCAGCACCTTACGGGGGAGCACAGATACGCAGTATTTT.

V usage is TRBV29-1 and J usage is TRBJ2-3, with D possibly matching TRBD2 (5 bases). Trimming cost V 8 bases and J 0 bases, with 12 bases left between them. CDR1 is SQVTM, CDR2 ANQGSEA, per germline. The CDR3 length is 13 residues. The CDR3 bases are TGCAGCCCGAGGGTCGTTAGCACAGATACGCAGTATTTT. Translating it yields CSPRVVSTDTQYF.

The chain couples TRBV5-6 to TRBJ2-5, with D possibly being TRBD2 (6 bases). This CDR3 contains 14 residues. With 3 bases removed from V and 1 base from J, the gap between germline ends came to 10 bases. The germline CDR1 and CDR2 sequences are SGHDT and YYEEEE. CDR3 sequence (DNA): TGTGCCAGCAGCTCCGGGGGACTCCAAGAGACCCAGTACTTC. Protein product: CASSSGGLQETQYF.